The rows below give T cell receptor beta chains drawn from one sample of a study of technical replicates of blood from a handful of donors. Method: immunoSEQ multiplex PCR; TCRdb's copy keeps in-frame clones and lacks some. In the table there are roughly 70,000 clones, approximately 91% of which are singletons. The material sequenced was PBMCs. The receptors were sampled from a human donor in good health. Some clones in this sample may be carry-over from other donors' samples. Both conserved end residues are part of each CDR3.

CDR3aa: CAISVRTDNTEAFF
v_gene: TRBV10-3
j_gene: TRBJ1-1

CDR3aa: CSPYGACGYTF
v_gene: TRBV29-1
j_gene: TRBJ1-2

CDR3aa: CAIRSDPGEQFF
v_gene: TRBV10-3
j_gene: TRBJ2-1

CDR3aa: CASSTGTGSTNEKLFF
v_gene: TRBV2
j_gene: TRBJ1-4

CDR3aa: CASSLPSGSNEQFF
v_gene: TRBV5-1
j_gene: TRBJ2-1

CDR3aa: CAWVGEGSHEQYF
v_gene: TRBV30
j_gene: TRBJ2-7

CDR3aa: CATSLNSGTYNEQFF
v_gene: TRBV5-1
j_gene: TRBJ2-1

CDR3aa: CASRNYEQYF
v_gene: TRBV6-1
j_gene: TRBJ2-7

CDR3aa: CSVKGGADTNEKLFF
v_gene: TRBV29-1
j_gene: TRBJ1-4

CDR3aa: CASSSLRGNRNSPLHF
v_gene: TRBV28
j_gene: TRBJ1-6

CDR3aa: CASSVTSGGLNEQFF
v_gene: TRBV7-9
j_gene: TRBJ2-1

CDR3aa: CSVEGQEDTEAFF
v_gene: TRBV29-1
j_gene: TRBJ1-1

CDR3aa: CASSLDRGYQETQYF
v_gene: TRBV7-3
j_gene: TRBJ2-5

CDR3aa: CAWGTGQGHEQYF
v_gene: TRBV30
j_gene: TRBJ2-7

CDR3aa: CASSPGQGYGYTF
v_gene: TRBV9
j_gene: TRBJ1-2

CDR3aa: CAWARAEGYTF
v_gene: TRBV30
j_gene: TRBJ1-2

CDR3aa: CASSGLGQAVGLYGYTF
v_gene: TRBV6-1
j_gene: TRBJ1-2

CDR3aa: CASSVDLYSGNTIYF
v_gene: TRBV9
j_gene: TRBJ1-3

CDR3aa: CASEVPVLGTKTYEQYF
v_gene: TRBV19
j_gene: TRBJ2-7

CDR3aa: CAWDRDRGVETQYF
v_gene: TRBV30
j_gene: TRBJ2-5

CDR3aa: CASSFYSGSYEQYF
v_gene: TRBV11-2
j_gene: TRBJ2-7

CDR3aa: CASSEPRRVAYNEQFF
v_gene: TRBV25-1
j_gene: TRBJ2-1

CDR3aa: CASSTTGTLTEAFF
v_gene: TRBV7-9
j_gene: TRBJ1-1

CDR3aa: CASSLMTSGRGDTQYF
v_gene: TRBV7-3
j_gene: TRBJ2-3

CDR3aa: CASSSARDRANEQFF
v_gene: TRBV5-4
j_gene: TRBJ2-1

CDR3aa: CASSQDRAGGPYEQYF
v_gene: TRBV4-3
j_gene: TRBJ2-7

CDR3aa: CASSFSGGEYEQYF
v_gene: TRBV5-1
j_gene: TRBJ2-7

CDR3aa: CASSSNSGGRGNEQFF
v_gene: TRBV6-5
j_gene: TRBJ2-1

CDR3aa: CASRPNRGRETQYF
v_gene: TRBV6-5
j_gene: TRBJ2-5

CDR3aa: CASSHPVAGAYGYTF
v_gene: TRBV4-1
j_gene: TRBJ1-2

CDR3aa: CASSGSWGGEAFF
v_gene: TRBV5-6
j_gene: TRBJ1-1

CDR3aa: CASSIQISTYEQYF
v_gene: TRBV19
j_gene: TRBJ2-7

CDR3aa: CASSFDRGANSPLHF
v_gene: TRBV7-8
j_gene: TRBJ1-6

CDR3aa: CASSMGGNEQYF
v_gene: TRBV19
j_gene: TRBJ2-7